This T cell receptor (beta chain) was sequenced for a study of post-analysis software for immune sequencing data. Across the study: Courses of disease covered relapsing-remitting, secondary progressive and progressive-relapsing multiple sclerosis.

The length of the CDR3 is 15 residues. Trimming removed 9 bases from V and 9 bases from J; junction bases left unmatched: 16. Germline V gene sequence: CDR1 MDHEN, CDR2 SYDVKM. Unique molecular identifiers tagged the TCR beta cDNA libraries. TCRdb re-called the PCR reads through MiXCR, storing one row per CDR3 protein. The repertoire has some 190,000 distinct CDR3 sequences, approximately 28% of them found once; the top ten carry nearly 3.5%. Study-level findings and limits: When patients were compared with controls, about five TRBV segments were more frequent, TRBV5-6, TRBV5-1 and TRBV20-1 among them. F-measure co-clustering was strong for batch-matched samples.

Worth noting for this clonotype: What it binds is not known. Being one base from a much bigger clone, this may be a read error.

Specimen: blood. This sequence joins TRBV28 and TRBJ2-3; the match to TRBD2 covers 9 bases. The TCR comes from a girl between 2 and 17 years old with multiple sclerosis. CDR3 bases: TGTGCCAGTCCTCCGACTAGCGGTCCTTTTATCACGCAGTATTTT. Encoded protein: CASPPTSGPFITQYF.